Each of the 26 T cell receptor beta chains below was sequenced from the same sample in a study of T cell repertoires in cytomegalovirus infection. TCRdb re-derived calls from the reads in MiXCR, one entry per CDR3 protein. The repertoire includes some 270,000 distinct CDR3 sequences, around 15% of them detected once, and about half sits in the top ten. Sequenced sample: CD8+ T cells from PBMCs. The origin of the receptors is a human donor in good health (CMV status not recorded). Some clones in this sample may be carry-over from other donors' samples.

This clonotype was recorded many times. The CDR3 reads CASSLVNYQPQHF. In DNA form, the CDR3 reads TGTGCCAGCAGTTTAGTGAATTATCAGCCCCAGCATTTT. V is TRBV28 and J is TRBJ1-5; D remains unclear. The length of the CDR3 is 13 residues. Deletions cut 2 bases from V and 5 bases from J, with 7 bases between. Germline lookup yields CDR1 MDHEN and CDR2 SYDVKM.

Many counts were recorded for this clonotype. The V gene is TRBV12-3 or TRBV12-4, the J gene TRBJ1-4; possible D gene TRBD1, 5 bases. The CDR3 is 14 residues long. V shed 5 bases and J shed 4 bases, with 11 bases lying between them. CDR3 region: CASSLRARNEKLFF. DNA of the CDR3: TGTGCCAGCAGTCTCAGGGCCCGTAATGAAAAACTGTTTTTT.

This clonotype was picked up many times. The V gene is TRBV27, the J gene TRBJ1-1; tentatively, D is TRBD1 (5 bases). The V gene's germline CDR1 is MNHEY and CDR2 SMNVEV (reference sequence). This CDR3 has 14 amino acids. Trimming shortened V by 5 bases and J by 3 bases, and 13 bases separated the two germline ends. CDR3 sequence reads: CASSPGSGDTEAFF. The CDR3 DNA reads TGTGCCAGCAGTCCAGGGTCGGGGGACACTGAAGCTTTCTTT.

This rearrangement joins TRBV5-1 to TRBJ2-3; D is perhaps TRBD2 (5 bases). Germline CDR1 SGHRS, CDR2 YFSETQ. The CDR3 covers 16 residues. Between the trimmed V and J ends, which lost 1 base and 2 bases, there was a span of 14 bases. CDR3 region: CASSLTRTGHTDTQYF. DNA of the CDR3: TGCGCCAGCAGCTTGACTAGAACGGGTCACACAGATACGCAGTATTTT.

As DNA, the CDR3 is TGTGCCAGCAGTGTGGAAACAGGGGGCGTGGGGGACACTGAAGCTTTCTTT. It encodes CASSVETGGVGDTEAFF. V and J are TRBV2 and TRBJ1-1; TRBD1 aligns across 9 bases. From germline, CDR1 is SNHLY and CDR2 FYNNEI. CDR3 length equals 17 residues. The V segment lost 4 bases and the J segment 3 bases; nucleotides outside the gene matches: 12.

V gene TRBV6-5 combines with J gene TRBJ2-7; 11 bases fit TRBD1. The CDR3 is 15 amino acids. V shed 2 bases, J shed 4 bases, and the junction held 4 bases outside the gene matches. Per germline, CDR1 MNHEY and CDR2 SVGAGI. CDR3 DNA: TGTGCCAGCAGTTACGGGGGGACAGGGGGGTACGAGCAGTACTTC. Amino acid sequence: CASSYGGTGGYEQYF.

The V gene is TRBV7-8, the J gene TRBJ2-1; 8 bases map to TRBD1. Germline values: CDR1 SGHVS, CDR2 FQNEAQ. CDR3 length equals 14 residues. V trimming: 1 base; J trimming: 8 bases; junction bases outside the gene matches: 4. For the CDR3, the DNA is TGTGCCAGCAGCTTAGGACAGGGGCCCTATGAGCAGTTCTTC. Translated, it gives CASSLGQGPYEQFF.

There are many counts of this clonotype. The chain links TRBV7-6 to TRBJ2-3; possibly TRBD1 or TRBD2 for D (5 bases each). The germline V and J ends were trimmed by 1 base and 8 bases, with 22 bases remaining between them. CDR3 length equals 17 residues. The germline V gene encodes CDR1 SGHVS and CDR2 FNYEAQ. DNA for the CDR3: TGTGCCAGCAGCTTAGATGAGGGGCCCGTTGGTGGTAGTACGCAGTATTTT. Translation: CASSLDEGPVGGSTQYF.

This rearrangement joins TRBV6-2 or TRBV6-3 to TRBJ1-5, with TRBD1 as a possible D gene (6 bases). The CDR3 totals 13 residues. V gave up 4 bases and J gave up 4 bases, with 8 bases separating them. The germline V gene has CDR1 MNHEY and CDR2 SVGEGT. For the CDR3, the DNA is TGTGCCAGCAGTTTCGGGACAAATCAGCCCCAGCATTTT. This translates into CASSFGTNQPQHF.

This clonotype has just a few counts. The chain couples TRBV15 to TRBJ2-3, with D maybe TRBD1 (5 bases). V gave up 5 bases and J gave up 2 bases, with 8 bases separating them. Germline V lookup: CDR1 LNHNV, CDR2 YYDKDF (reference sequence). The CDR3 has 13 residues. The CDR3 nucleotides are TGTGCCACCAGCGAGACAGCCACAGATACGCAGTATTTT. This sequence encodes CATSETATDTQYF.

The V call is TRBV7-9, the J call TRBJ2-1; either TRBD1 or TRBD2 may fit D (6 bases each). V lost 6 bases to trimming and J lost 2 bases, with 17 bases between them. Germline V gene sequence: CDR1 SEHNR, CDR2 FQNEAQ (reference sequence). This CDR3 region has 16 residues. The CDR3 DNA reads TGTGCCAGCAGTCTAGAAGGAGGGGGGCCCTACAATGAGCAGTTCTTC. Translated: CASSLEGGGPYNEQFF.

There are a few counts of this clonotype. The DNA for the CDR3 is TGTGCCAGCAGTTTATCCCCGCTCAGAAGCAATCAGCCCCAGCATTTT. Its translation: CASSLSPLRSNQPQHF. V gene TRBV28 combines with J gene TRBJ1-5, with D unresolved. V gave up 1 base and J gave up 1 base, with 11 bases separating them. The CDR3 contains 16 residues. Per germline, CDR1 MDHEN and CDR2 SYDVKM.

The CDR3 nucleotides read TGTGCTAGTGGTTTGGTAGCGACAGCCTACGAGCAGTACTTC. This gives the protein CASGLVATAYEQYF. This chain joins TRBV12-5 and TRBJ2-7; perhaps TRBD1 as D (5 bases). The V and J ends lost 0 bases and 2 bases respectively, with 8 bases between them. Germline CDR1 and CDR2: LGHNT and FRNRAP. The CDR3 sequence is 14 residues long.

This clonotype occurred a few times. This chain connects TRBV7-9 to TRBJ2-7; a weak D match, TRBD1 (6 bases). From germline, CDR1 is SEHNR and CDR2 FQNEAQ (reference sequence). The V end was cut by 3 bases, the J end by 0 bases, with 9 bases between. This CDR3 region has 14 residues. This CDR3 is CASSFAGASYEQYF. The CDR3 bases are TGTGCCAGCAGCTTCGCAGGGGCCTCCTACGAGCAGTACTTC.

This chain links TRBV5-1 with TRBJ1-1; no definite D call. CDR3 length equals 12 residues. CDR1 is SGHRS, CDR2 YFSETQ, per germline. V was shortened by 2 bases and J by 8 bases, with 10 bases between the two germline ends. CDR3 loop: CASSFLDGEAFF. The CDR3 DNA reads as TGCGCCAGCAGCTTCCTGGACGGAGAAGCTTTCTTT.

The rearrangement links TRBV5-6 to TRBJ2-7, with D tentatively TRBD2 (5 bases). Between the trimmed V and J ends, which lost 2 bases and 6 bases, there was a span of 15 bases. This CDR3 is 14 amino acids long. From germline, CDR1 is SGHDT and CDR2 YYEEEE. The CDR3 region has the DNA TGTGCCAGCAGCTTTTGGAGTAGAGGGTCCGAGCAGTACTTC. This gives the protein CASSFWSRGSEQYF.

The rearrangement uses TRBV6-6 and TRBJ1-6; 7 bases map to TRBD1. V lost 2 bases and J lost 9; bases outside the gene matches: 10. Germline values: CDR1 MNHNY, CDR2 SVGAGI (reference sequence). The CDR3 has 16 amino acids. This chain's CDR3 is CASSYTRTGEGSPLHF. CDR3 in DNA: TGTGCCAGCAGTTACACCCGGACAGGAGAAGGTTCACCCCTCCACTTT.

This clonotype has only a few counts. The CDR3 protein is CASSSAVQDEKLFF. The DNA for the CDR3 is TGTGCCAGCAGCTCGGCGGTACAGGACGAAAAACTGTTTTTT. The chain couples TRBV7-9 to TRBJ1-4; D is possibly TRBD1 (5 bases). CDR3 length: 14 residues. The germline V gene has CDR1 SEHNR and CDR2 FQNEAQ (reference sequence). V lost 4 bases and J 8 bases, leaving 14 bases between the germline ends. The complete variable domain, with remaining parts taken from reference TRBV7-9 and TRBJ1-4, reads DTGVSQNPRHKITKRGQNVTFRCDPISEHNRLYWYRQTLGQGPEFLTYFQNEAQLEKSRLLSDRFSAERPKGSFSTLEIQRTEQGDSAMYLCASSSAVQDEKLFFGSGTQLSVL.

CDR3 sequence: CASTSGTGPYGYTF. The CDR3 DNA follows: TGTGCCAGCACCTCGGGGACAGGACCCTATGGCTACACCTTC. The chain combines TRBV2 with TRBJ1-2; TRBD1 aligns across 8 bases. CDR3 length: 14 amino acids. With V trimmed by 7 bases and J by 4 bases, 8 bases remained unmatched. CDR1 SNHLY and CDR2 FYNNEI come from the germline V gene.

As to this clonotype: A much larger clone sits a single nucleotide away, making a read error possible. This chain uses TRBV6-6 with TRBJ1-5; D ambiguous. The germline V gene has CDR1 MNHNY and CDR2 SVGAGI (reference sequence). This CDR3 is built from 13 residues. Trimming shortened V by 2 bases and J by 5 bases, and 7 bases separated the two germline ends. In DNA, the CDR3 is TGTGCCAGCAGTTACCCTGACGATCAGCCCCAGCATTTT. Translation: CASSYPDDQPQHF.

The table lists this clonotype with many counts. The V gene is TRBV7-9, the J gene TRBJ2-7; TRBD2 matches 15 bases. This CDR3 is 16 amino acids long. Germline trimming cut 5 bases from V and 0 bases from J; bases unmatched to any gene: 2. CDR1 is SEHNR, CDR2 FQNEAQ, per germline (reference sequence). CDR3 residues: CASSGTSGRSSYEQYF. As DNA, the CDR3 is TGTGCCAGCAGCGGGACTAGCGGGAGGAGCTCCTACGAGCAGTACTTC. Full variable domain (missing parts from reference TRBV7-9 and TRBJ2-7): DTGVSQNPRHKITKRGQNVTFRCDPISEHNRLYWYRQTLGQGPEFLTYFQNEAQLEKSRLLSDRFSAERPKGSFSTLEIQRTEQGDSAMYLCASSGTSGRSSYEQYFGPGTRLTVT.

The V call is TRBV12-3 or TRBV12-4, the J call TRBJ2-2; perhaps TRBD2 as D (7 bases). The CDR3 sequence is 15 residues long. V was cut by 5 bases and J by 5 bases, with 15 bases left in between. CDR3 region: CASSRGGAETGELFF. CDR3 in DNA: TGTGCCAGCAGTCGAGGGGGGGCTGAGACCGGGGAGCTGTTTTTT.

CDR3 DNA sequence: TGTGCCAGCACCCAGGACCTCGAGGGCGAGCAGTACTTC. This translates into CASTQDLEGEQYF. The chain couples TRBV6-2 or TRBV6-3 to TRBJ2-7; tentative D call: TRBD2 (5 bases). The germline CDR1 and CDR2 sequences are MNHEY and SVGEGT. Trimming took off 7 bases at V and 6 bases at J, with 16 bases between the two ends. CDR3 length equals 13 residues.

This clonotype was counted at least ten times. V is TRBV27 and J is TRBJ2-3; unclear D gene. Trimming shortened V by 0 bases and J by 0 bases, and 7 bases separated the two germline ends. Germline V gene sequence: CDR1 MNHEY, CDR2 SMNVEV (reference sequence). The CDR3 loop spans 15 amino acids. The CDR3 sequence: CASSLSLGSTDTQYF. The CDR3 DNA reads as TGTGCCAGCAGTTTATCATTAGGGAGCACAGATACGCAGTATTTT.

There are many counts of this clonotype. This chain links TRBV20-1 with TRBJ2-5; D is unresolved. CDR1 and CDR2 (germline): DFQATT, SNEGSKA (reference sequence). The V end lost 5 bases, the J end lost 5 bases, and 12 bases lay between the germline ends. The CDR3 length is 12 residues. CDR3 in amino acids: CSAQNPRETQYF. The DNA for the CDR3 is TGCAGTGCTCAGAACCCCAGGGAGACCCAGTACTTC.

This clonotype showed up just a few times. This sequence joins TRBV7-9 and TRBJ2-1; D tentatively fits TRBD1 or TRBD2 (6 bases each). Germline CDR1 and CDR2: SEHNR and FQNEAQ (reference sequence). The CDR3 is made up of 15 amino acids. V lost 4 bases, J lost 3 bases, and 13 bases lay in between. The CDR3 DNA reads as TGTGCCAGCAGCTCTAGGGGGGCCGACTACAATGAGCAGTTCTTC. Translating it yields CASSSRGADYNEQFF.